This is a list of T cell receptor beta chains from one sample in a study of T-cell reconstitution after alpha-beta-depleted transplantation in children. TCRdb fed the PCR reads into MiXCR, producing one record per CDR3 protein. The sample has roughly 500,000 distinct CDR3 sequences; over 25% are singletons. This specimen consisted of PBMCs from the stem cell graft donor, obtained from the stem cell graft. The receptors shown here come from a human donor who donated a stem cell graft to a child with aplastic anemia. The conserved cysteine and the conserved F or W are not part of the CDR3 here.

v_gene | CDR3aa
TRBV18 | ASSPIWENPIMNTEAF
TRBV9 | ASSVDQRPYNEQF
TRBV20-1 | SARPARGGADTQY
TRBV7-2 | ASSLESGRNQPQH
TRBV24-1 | ATSDFQRLGKNIQY
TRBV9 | ASTPEGLNYGYT
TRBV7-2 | ASSSDRGGGELF
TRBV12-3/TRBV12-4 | ASSSLRDTSNTEAF
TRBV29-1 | SVGTGSSGANVLT
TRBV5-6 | ANSLPADSRNEQF
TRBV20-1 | SARDDETETSYEQY
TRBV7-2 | ASNADRAISYT
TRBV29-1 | SVRTKNTEAF
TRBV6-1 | ASSEGTSLVYEQY
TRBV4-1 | ASSLQEVNTGELF
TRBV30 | AWRISGNTDTQY
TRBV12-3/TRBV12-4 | ASTSGRGVYGYT